This T cell receptor beta chain was captured in a study of cytomegalovirus exposure and HLA in healthy donors. Findings and caveats of the study: The sole available immune exposure information was CMV serostatus. Investigators reported 150 to 200 TCR beta chains as tied to cytomegalovirus. TCR beta sequences numbering fewer than 20,000 were associated with HLA alleles at 0.05 false discovery rate in a later analysis.

The primer mix had 60 Vbeta and 13 Jbeta primers. TCRdb's table, derived via immunoSEQ multiplex PCR, lists solely in-frame clones and lacks some. Of 65,000 to 90,000 clones listed, around 84% are singletons. The CDR3 covers 13 residues. Germline CDR1 reads SGHDT; CDR2 reads YYEEEE. The V gene lost 4 bases and the J gene lost 3 bases, with 10 bases spanning the gap. With regard to this clone: The antigen remains unidentified.

This chain uses TRBV5-6 with TRBJ1-1, with TRBD1 as a possible D gene (6 bases). The specimen was PBMCs. This clonotype was sampled from a woman aged 40-49 years in good health and CMV-seropositive. Here the CDR3 reads CASSTGTDTEAFF. CDR3 DNA sequence: TGTGCCAGCAGCACAGGGACGGACACTGAAGCTTTCTTT.